This TCR beta chain was captured in a study of cytomegalovirus exposure and HLA in healthy donors. Findings and limits, study-wide: It was reported that the classifier diagnosed cytomegalovirus status with high specificity and sensitivity in both the original and validation cohorts. Prior analysis indicated that the majority of TCR beta V segments exhibited productivity approximately 90% or approximately 30% of the time. A cluster of highly shared sequence variants was likely a sequencing artifact.

A multiplex PCR was run with 60 Vbeta primers and 13 Jbeta primers. Some clones are missing from TCRdb's copy, which holds only in-frame ones; the method was immunoSEQ multiplex PCR. Of approximately 100,000 clones in the sample, 85% to 90% are singletons; the top ten hold less than 5%. Note on this clone: Its antigen is currently unknown.

This sequence originates from a man aged 25-40 years in good health and CMV-seronegative. Material for sequencing was PBMCs.

CDR3 sequence (DNA): TGTGCCAGCAGCCCCGTTGGAGCGGGGGGCTCTGGGGCCAACGTCCTGACTTTC. This encodes CASSPVGAGGSGANVLTF. The chain carries TRBV4-2 and TRBJ2-6, with TRBD2 matching 9 bases. With 4 bases clipped from V and 0 bases from J, the junction kept 7 bases outside the gene matches. Per the germline V gene, CDR1 is LGHNA and CDR2 is YNFKEQ. CDR3 length equals 18 residues.